These T cell receptor beta chains were read from a single sample in a study of blood T cell repertoires in COVID-19. The method was immunoSEQ multiplex PCR; TCRdb's version includes in-frame clones alone and lacks a portion of them. The table has under 200,000 clones, roughly 80% seen once; the top ten hold about 5%. Sequencing was performed on PBMCs or T cells enriched from blood (not recorded which). The receptor set was obtained from a woman in her fifties or sixties with acute COVID-19. The CDR3 runs from the conserved cysteine through the conserved F or W. Fields, in order: J gene, D gene, V gene, clone size, CDR3 protein, CDR3 DNA. The D gene is left open where the match is weak. Some rows have no size entry. The others give once, few or many, or a class for an expanded clone.

TRBJ2-3 | TRBD1 | TRBV9 | - | CASSVVAVTTGASTDTQYF | TGTGCCAGCAGCGTAGTTGCCGTAACGACAGGGGCCAGCACAGATACGCAGTATTTT
TRBJ2-5 | TRBD1 | TRBV5-1 | - | CASSNGQGYGGRYQETQYF | TGCGCCAGCAGCAATGGACAGGGGTACGGGGGCCGGTACCAAGAGACCCAGTACTTC
TRBJ1-5 | TRBD1 | TRBV5-5 | - | CASSRRAGGVVPQHF | TGTGCCAGCAGCCGGCGGGCAGGGGGTGTCGTTCCCCAGCATTTT
TRBJ2-4 | TRBD2 | TRBV7-2 | few | CASSWGAGGYNIQYF | TGTGCCAGCAGCTGGGGAGCGGGAGGGTACAACATTCAGTACTTC
TRBJ2-1 | TRBD2 | TRBV4-3 | few | CASSQPLAGRPHNEQFF | TGCGCCAGCAGCCAGCCTCTAGCGGGGCGCCCCCACAATGAGCAGTTCTTC
TRBJ1-3 | - | TRBV15 | - | CATSRDRYGAGLGNTIYF | TGTGCCACCAGCAGAGATCGATATGGGGCAGGGCTCGGAAACACCATATATTTT
TRBJ2-5 | - | TRBV2 | - | CASTLRRRAQYF | TGTGCCAGCACTCTAAGGCGGCGGGCTCAGTACTTC
TRBJ1-2 | - | TRBV5-5 | - | CASSLELTRSYGYTF | TGTGCCAGCAGCTTGGAGCTTACACGGAGCTATGGCTACACCTTC
TRBJ1-3 | - | TRBV2 | - | CASTPPNRESGNTIYF | TGTGCCAGCACCCCCCCGAACAGGGAGAGTGGAAACACCATATATTTT
TRBJ2-6 | - | TRBV6-2/TRBV6-3 | few | CASSYRGSGANVLTF | TGTGCCAGCAGTTACAGGGGCTCTGGGGCCAACGTCCTGACTTTC
TRBJ1-5 | - | TRBV5-1 | - | CASSLDTGQPQHF | TGCGCCAGCAGCTTGGATACAGGTCAGCCCCAGCATTTT
TRBJ2-1 | TRBD1 | TRBV23-1 | few | CASSPTSRTGSGRRSYNEQFF | TGCGCCAGCAGTCCCACCTCCAGGACAGGGAGCGGCAGACGCTCCTACAATGAGCAGTTCTTC
TRBJ2-6 | TRBD2 | TRBV5-4 | - | CASSLRLAGVANVLTF | TGTGCCAGCAGCTTGCGACTAGCGGGGGTCGCCAACGTCCTGACTTTC
TRBJ1-5 | - | TRBV6-5 | - | CASSPNRDWNQPQHF | TGTGCCAGCAGCCCAAACAGGGATTGGAATCAGCCCCAGCATTTT
TRBJ2-3 | TRBD2 | TRBV13 | - | CASSSGRADTDTQYF | TGTGCCAGCTCTAGCGGGAGGGCCGACACAGATACGCAGTATTTT
TRBJ1-3 | - | TRBV25-1 | - | CASGGTSGNTIYF | TGTGCCAGCGGAGGGACCTCTGGAAACACCATATATTTT
TRBJ2-3 | - | TRBV9 | - | CASSGPRPLVMRTDTQYF | TGTGCCAGCAGCGGCCCTCGGCCACTAGTTATGCGCACAGATACGCAGTATTTT
TRBJ1-4 | - | TRBV19 | - | CASSMRRGNEKLFF | TGTGCCAGTAGTATGCGGCGGGGTAATGAAAAACTGTTTTTT
TRBJ1-6 | TRBD1 | TRBV30 | - | CAWRSQGAVKSPLHF | TGTGCCTGGAGATCTCAGGGGGCCGTAAAGTCACCCCTCCACTTT
TRBJ1-1 | TRBD1 | TRBV19 | - | CASSGGQGLNTEAFF | TGTGCCAGTAGTGGGGGACAGGGGTTGAACACTGAAGCTTTCTTT
TRBJ2-5 | - | TRBV30 | - | CAWSVQGTQYF | TGTGCCTGGAGTGTACAGGGGACCCAGTACTTC
TRBJ2-1 | TRBD2 | TRBV3-1/TRBV3-2 | - | CASRLAGTLSYNEQFF | TGTGCCAGCCGGCTAGCGGGGACCCTCTCCTACAATGAGCAGTTCTTC
TRBJ1-1 | - | TRBV5-6 | - | CASSLRGGTLNTEAFF | TGTGCCAGCAGCTTGAGGGGGGGCACGCTGAACACTGAAGCTTTCTTT
TRBJ2-1 | TRBD2 | TRBV5-1 | - | CASSRTSGTYNEQFF | TGCGCCAGCAGCCGGACTAGCGGTACCTACAATGAGCAGTTCTTC
TRBJ2-7 | TRBD1 | TRBV6-5 | once | CASRLTGGGHEQYF | TGTGCCAGCAGGCTGACAGGGGGCGGCCACGAGCAGTACTTC